One TCR beta chain is described in this entry. J lost 0 bases, V lost 5 bases, and 9 bases had no gene match. The CDR3 runs to 16 residues. Germline CDR1 MDHEN, CDR2 SYDVKM. Authors' methods: From reference gene primer amplification, estimates of nucleated cell counts were derived. Only in-frame clones appear in the TCRdb table, and some are missing; sequencing was by immunoSEQ multiplex PCR. V and J calls and clone size follow that table, whereas D and trimming were derived from the DNA. Found here are 310,000 or so clones, 87% of them singletons; the top ten hold about 2.2%. This record belongs to a study of blood T cell repertoires in COVID-19. Study context: Sites in the United States, Italy and Spain provided acute and convalescent COVID-19 samples.

The receptor was isolated from a woman in her forties or fifties who had recovered from COVID-19. The source material was peripheral blood. This chain uses TRBV28 with TRBJ2-7, with 8 bases matching TRBD1. In DNA, the CDR3 is TGTGCCAGCAGTCCGACAGGACAGGGAGACTCCTACGAGCAGTACTTC. This encodes CASSPTGQGDSYEQYF.